One sample yielded the 28 T cell receptor beta chains listed below, sequenced in a study of blood T cells in healthy people across ages. It was with a sample-barcoded 5' primer and a J-beta primer mix that a second PCR of about 7 to 12 cycles was run. TCRdb re-derived calls from the 5' RACE reads in MiXCR, one entry per CDR3 protein. The data contain around 940,000 distinct CDR3 sequences, roughly 50% of them singletons. The sample was blood. These TCRs come from a woman in her fifties or sixties in good health.

This clonotype was observed a handful of times. V gene TRBV2 combines with J gene TRBJ2-1; 8 bases are a match to TRBD2. The germline CDR1 and CDR2 sequences are SNHLY and FYNNEI. The CDR3 is 15 residues long. J lost 6 bases, V lost 7 bases, and 11 bases had no gene match. CDR3 sequence (DNA): TGTGCCAGCACCGCGGTAGCGGGAACTCGCAATGAGCAGTTCTTC. Residues: CASTAVAGTRNEQFF.

The chain links TRBV10-3 to TRBJ2-7, with 7 bases identical to TRBD1. The CDR3 runs 13 residues. After removal of 6 bases from V and 4 bases from J, the junction contained 6 bases not matched to a gene. CDR1 ENHRY and CDR2 SYGVKD come from the germline V gene. CDR3: CAIRDRAEYEQYF. For the CDR3, the DNA is TGTGCCATCAGAGACAGGGCAGAGTACGAGCAGTACTTC.

The chain links TRBV5-1 to TRBJ2-5, with D unresolved. The CDR3 contains 16 residues. CDR1 is SGHRS and CDR2 is YFSETQ in the germline V gene. V was clipped by 0 bases and J by 1 base, with 13 bases between them. CDR3: CASSLVSGQGQETQYF. CDR3 nucleotide sequence: TGCGCCAGCAGCTTGGTGTCGGGCCAAGGCCAAGAGACCCAGTACTTC.

This chain uses TRBV4-3 with TRBJ2-3, with D unclear. This CDR3 spans 13 amino acids. Trimming shortened V by 4 bases and J by 3 bases, and 8 bases separated the two germline ends. CDR1 and CDR2 from the germline V gene are LGHNA and YSLEER. The DNA of the CDR3 is TGCGCCAGCAGCCGCAGGAAAACAGATACGCAGTATTTT. As protein: CASSRRKTDTQYF.

This clonotype turned up a few times. The chain carries TRBV29-1 and TRBJ2-3; D remains ambiguous. V lost 4 bases and J 2 bases, leaving 10 bases between the germline ends. The CDR3 covers 13 residues. Germline CDR1 is SQVTM and CDR2 is ANQGSEA. CDR3 sequence (DNA): TGCAGCGTTGCGGCCAGGCTCACAGATACGCAGTATTTT. Amino acid sequence: CSVAARLTDTQYF.

V and J are TRBV5-8 and TRBJ2-4, with D perhaps being TRBD1 or TRBD2 (5 bases each). Trimming took 0 bases from V and 13 from J, leaving 17 bases between them. CDR3 length: 14 amino acids. Germline values: CDR1 SGHTS, CDR2 YDEGEE. CDR3 nucleotides: TGTGCCAGCAGCTTGGCTAACACCGTGGGGGAGCAGTACTTC. This codes for CASSLANTVGEQYF.

V is TRBV29-1 and J is TRBJ2-1, with 8 bases lining up with TRBD2. This CDR3 is built from 15 residues. The V segment lost 6 bases and the J segment 7 bases; nucleotides outside the gene matches: 14. CDR1 and CDR2 (germline): SQVTM, ANQGSEA. The DNA of the CDR3 is TGCAGCGTAAACCCAAGCGGGAGTGGGGGGAATGAGCAGTTCTTC. Translated, it gives CSVNPSGSGGNEQFF.

This clonotype was counted a few times. The rearrangement links TRBV4-2 to TRBJ2-7; 9 nucleotides line up with TRBD1. From germline, CDR1 is LGHNA and CDR2 YNFKEQ. The length of the CDR3 is 17 residues. The V and J ends lost 1 base and 0 bases, in that order; junction bases with no gene match: 7. CDR3 sequence (DNA): TGTGCCAGCAGCCAAGGCTGGGACAGGGCGAACTCCTACGAGCAGTACTTC. Its protein product is CASSQGWDRANSYEQYF.

The sample holds a few counts of this clonotype. The CDR3: CASSYSIHRTGLYGYTF. CDR3 nucleotides: TGTGCCAGCAGTTACTCGATACATCGGACAGGCTTATATGGCTACACCTTC. V is TRBV6-2 or TRBV6-3 and J is TRBJ1-2; TRBD1 matches at 7 bases. CDR1 and CDR2 from the germline V gene are MNHEY and SVGEGT. The V and J ends lost 0 bases and 5 bases, in that order; junction bases with no gene match: 12. The CDR3 consists of 17 residues.

This rearrangement joins TRBV12-3 or TRBV12-4 to TRBJ1-4; 7 bases line up with TRBD1. CDR3 length: 15 residues. V trimming: 5 bases; J trimming: 5 bases; junction bases outside the gene matches: 8. The CDR3, as DNA: TGTGCCAGCAGTGACACGGGACAGTGGAATGAAAAACTGTTTTTT. This translates into CASSDTGQWNEKLFF.

V gene TRBV7-9 combines with J gene TRBJ2-7; possible D gene TRBD2, 6 bases. Between the trimmed V and J ends, which lost 8 bases and 1 base, there was a span of 18 bases. Germline CDR1 and CDR2: SEHNR and FQNEAQ (reference sequence). This CDR3 spans 15 amino acids. The CDR3 bases are TGTGCCAGCTCTCCTACGGGGGACGCATCCTACGAGCAGTACTTC. Amino acid sequence: CASSPTGDASYEQYF.

Only a few counts were recorded for this clonotype. This chain connects TRBV7-2 to TRBJ2-5, with 10 nucleotides matching TRBD2. The CDR3 has 14 amino acids. The V and J ends lost 3 bases and 6 bases, in that order; junction bases with no gene match: 4. From germline, CDR1 is SGHTA and CDR2 FQGNSA. CDR3 sequence: CASSFSGRPQTQYF. The CDR3 DNA sequence: TGTGCCAGCAGCTTTAGCGGGAGGCCACAGACCCAGTACTTC. The full variable domain, in which reference TRBV7-2 and TRBJ2-5 provide the parts outside the CDR3, is GAGVSQSPSNKVTEKGKDVELRCDPISGHTALYWYRQSLGQGLEFLIYFQGNSAPDKSGLPSDRFSAERTGGSVSTLTIQRTQQEDSAVYLCASSFSGRPQTQYFGPGTRLLVL.

This clonotype occurred a few times. The gene calls are TRBV6-6 and TRBJ1-5; D is unresolved. Germline V gene lookup returns CDR1 MNHNY and CDR2 SVGAGI (reference sequence). This CDR3 spans 12 amino acids. Trimming removed 7 bases from V and 0 bases from J, with 4 bases in between. The CDR3 DNA is TGTGCCAGCACCGATAGCAATCAGCCCCAGCATTTT. It specifies CASTDSNQPQHF.

This chain connects TRBV28 to TRBJ2-5, with 8 bases fitting TRBD2. The CDR3 runs 14 residues. CDR1 and CDR2 (germline): MDHEN, SYDVKM. Trimming took 11 bases from V and 4 from J; bases not matched to a gene: 12. The CDR3 here is CALQGREGIETQYF. DNA of the CDR3: TGTGCCTTACAAGGACGGGAGGGTATAGAGACCCAGTACTTC.

This sequence joins TRBV18 and TRBJ2-7, with TRBD1 matching over 9 bases. Germline CDR1 KGHSH, CDR2 LQKENI. The CDR3 runs to 17 residues. J lost 0 bases, V lost 4 bases, and 10 bases had no gene match. CDR3 sequence (DNA): TGTGCCAGCTCACTAAAGATTGACAGGGGGATCTCCTACGAGCAGTACTTC. Translated, it gives CASSLKIDRGISYEQYF.

This clonotype was observed once. CDR3: CASSQAPGGSYEQYF. The DNA of the CDR3 is TGTGCCAGCAGCCAAGCCCCGGGAGGGTCCTACGAGCAGTACTTC. V usage is TRBV3-1 and J usage is TRBJ2-7; TRBD2 matches 8 bases. Germline V gives CDR1 LGHDT, CDR2 YNNKEL (reference sequence). This CDR3 comprises 15 residues. V dropped 1 base and J dropped 1; count of bases not matched to a gene: 3.

The table lists this clonotype with a few counts. Written as DNA, the CDR3 is TGTGCCAGCAGCTTACGCGGTGCCTCTGGGGCCAACGTCCTGACTTTC. Amino acids: CASSLRGASGANVLTF. The rearrangement uses TRBV7-3 and TRBJ2-6; the D is unclear. The CDR3 extends over 16 amino acids. Germline loops: CDR1 SGHTA, CDR2 FQGTGA. Deletions cut 2 bases from V and 0 bases from J, with 8 bases between.

For this clonotype: Just one base apart from a much larger clone, this may be a read error. The chain recombines TRBV5-1 with TRBJ2-1, with 7 bases that match TRBD2. Germline-derived CDR1 and CDR2 are SGHRS and YFSETQ. This CDR3 contains 16 residues. Trimming took 5 bases from V and 7 from J; bases not matched to a gene: 15. CDR3 residues: CASSSGTNGRWNEQFF. CDR3 nucleotide sequence: TGCGCCAGCAGTTCCGGGACTAACGGGAGGTGGAATGAGCAGTTCTTC.

This clonotype appeared a single time. This sequence joins TRBV20-1 and TRBJ2-5, with 14 bases identical to TRBD2. The CDR3 has 15 residues. Trimming removed 6 bases from V and 2 bases from J; junction bases left unmatched: 5. Germline CDR1 reads DFQATT; CDR2 reads SNEGSKA (reference sequence). The CDR3 loop reads CSAAGTSGSQETQYF. Here the CDR3 DNA reads TGCAGTGCCGCTGGGACTAGCGGGAGTCAAGAGACCCAGTACTTC.

This clonotype came up a few times. The rearrangement joins TRBV13 to TRBJ2-1; perhaps TRBD1 as D (6 bases). The CDR3 runs 13 residues. Germline V gives CDR1 PRHDT, CDR2 FYEKMQ (reference sequence). Deletions cut 5 bases from V and 4 bases from J, with 9 bases between. CDR3 sequence: CASSTGQYNEQFF. For the CDR3, the DNA is TGTGCCAGCAGCACAGGGCAGTACAATGAGCAGTTCTTC.

This chain uses TRBV20-1 with TRBJ1-5; tentatively, D is TRBD1 (5 bases). The CDR3 runs to 18 residues. V lost 1 base, J lost 0 bases, and 19 bases lay in between. CDR1 is DFQATT and CDR2 is SNEGSKA in the germline V gene (reference sequence). CDR3 nucleotide sequence: TGCAGTGCTAGAGGGTGGACGGCTTCAGGGTATAGCAATCAGCCCCAGCATTTT. Its protein product is CSARGWTASGYSNQPQHF.

The rearrangement joins TRBV6-1 to TRBJ1-2; D remains ambiguous. The V end was cut by 8 bases, the J end by 1 base, with 5 bases between. Germline CDR1 is MNHNS and CDR2 is SASEGT. The CDR3 is 11 residues long. Here the CDR3 reads CASDFNYGYTF. CDR3 coding DNA: TGTGCCAGCGATTTTAACTATGGCTACACCTTC.

The chain carries TRBV6-2 or TRBV6-3 and TRBJ2-1, with TRBD2 matching over 9 bases. The closer fit of TRBJ2-7 to the DNA end suggests the J call may be wrong. The CDR3 has 16 amino acids. Germline loops: CDR1 MNHEY, CDR2 SVGEGT. The CDR3, as DNA: TGTGCCAGCAGTTACTGGGCTAGCGGGGCTTACAATGAGCAGTACTTC. Amino acid sequence: CASSYWASGAYNEQYF.

The chain combines TRBV29-1 with TRBJ2-5; tentatively, D is TRBD1 or TRBD2 (5 bases each). Trimming removed 5 bases at V and 0 bases at J, with 19 bases between. This CDR3 comprises 16 residues. Germline CDR1 and CDR2: SQVTM and ANQGSEA. CDR3 coding DNA: TGCAGCGTTATCCCCCTGTGGGACCAGTACCAAGAGACCCAGTACTTC. Its translation is CSVIPLWDQYQETQYF.

The chain links TRBV7-8 to TRBJ2-1, with a possible D match to TRBD2 (5 bases). Per the germline V gene, CDR1 is SGHVS and CDR2 is FQNEAQ. The CDR3 consists of 15 residues. The V end lost 0 bases, the J end lost 7 bases, and 13 bases lay between the germline ends. CDR3 amino acids: CASSLARLAENEQFF. DNA of the CDR3: TGTGCCAGCAGCTTAGCGCGGCTAGCTGAGAATGAGCAGTTCTTC.

The V call is TRBV30, the J call TRBJ1-2, with D uncertain. CDR3 length equals 12 residues. Germline assignment: CDR1 GTSNPN and CDR2 SVGIG (reference sequence). Trimming removed 0 bases at V and 6 bases at J, with 8 bases between. The CDR3 coding sequence is TGTGCCTGGAGTGTGGCAGGACATGGCTACACCTTC. Encoded protein: CAWSVAGHGYTF.

This clonotype came up once. The V and J genes are TRBV12-3 or TRBV12-4 and TRBJ1-6, with D uncertain. This CDR3 contains 12 residues. V shed 7 bases and J shed 11 bases, with 12 bases lying between them. The CDR3, as DNA: TGTGCCAGCAAGATCTTTGGGGCACCCCTCCACTTT. This gives the protein CASKIFGAPLHF.

The chain carries TRBV20-1 and TRBJ2-5, with D possibly being TRBD1 (5 bases). The end of the DNA is better explained by TRBJ2-7, so the J call may be wrong. In germline, CDR1 is DFQATT, CDR2 SNEGSKA (reference sequence). This CDR3 contains 15 residues. CDR3: CSANKNRRAVYEQYF. For the CDR3, the DNA is TGCAGTGCTAATAAGAACAGGCGTGCCGTCTACGAGCAGTACTTC.